The text below deals with one TCR beta chain. Trimming pared 5 bases from V and 8 bases from J, leaving 20 bases between. The CDR3 covers 15 residues. The germline V gene has CDR1 SEHNR and CDR2 FQNEAQ (reference sequence). A J-beta primer mix and a sample-barcoded 5' primer were used in a second PCR of roughly 7 to 12 cycles. A single record per CDR3 protein comes from TCRdb applying MiXCR to the 5' RACE reads. This table holds hundreds of thousands of distinct CDR3 sequences, 20% to 30% found once. The data belong to a study of blood T cells in healthy people across ages. The same data also went into a second study, on T cells of mothers and their children. In that study: Each mother yielded more than 9 million TCR beta CDR3 reads. Each child yielded about 3 million reads.

Sequencing used blood. The V call is TRBV7-9, the J call TRBJ2-3; the D gene is possibly TRBD2 (5 bases). This TCR was recovered from a boy aged 5-17 years in good health. CDR3 sequence: CASSPIGPSRGTQYF. In DNA, the CDR3 is TGTGCCAGCAGCCCAATAGGACCTAGCCGGGGTACGCAGTATTTT.